This T cell receptor (beta chain) was captured by sequencing in a study of neurological immune-mediated disorders. The sample holds many counts of this clonotype. Time point in this sample: longitudinal time-point 3. This CDR3 region has 14 residues. The ends were cut back, 1 base at V and 5 bases at J, with 10 bases in the middle. CDR1 and CDR2 from the germline V gene are SEHNR and FQNEAQ (reference sequence). MiXCR was run by TCRdb on the 5' RACE reads, yielding one entry per CDR3 protein. The data show tens of thousands of distinct CDR3 sequences, roughly 7.7% seen once. V and J are TRBV7-9 and TRBJ2-3; D is uncertain. Sequences were obtained from PBMCs. The TCR was taken from a woman between 40 and 50 years old in good health. The DNA for the CDR3 is TGTGCCAGCAGCTTAGAAGGGCTTCAAGATACGCAGTATTTT. Translated: CASSLEGLQDTQYF.